This TCR beta chain was recovered during a study of TIL therapy for anti-PD-1-resistant metastatic lung cancer (dated by TCRdb to 2020 to 2022). In terms of the full investigation: Before any PD-1/PD-L1 blockade was given, tumors were harvested, nivolumab was then administered, and patients who progressed went on to receive lymphodepletion, an infusion of expanded TIL, and IL-2. The cohort was composed predominantly of lung adenocarcinoma, with several EGFR-mutant and two ALK-rearranged tumors included, and half of patients were identified as current or former smokers. Across the cohort, whole-exome sequencing showed a median non-synonymous tumor mutation burden of around 1.4 mutations per megabase. Tumor and peripheral blood T cell receptor beta sequencing was used to track clonotypes across tumor, expanded TIL product and serial blood samples. Enrolled patients had a median age of around 58 years (range about 38-85) and a median tumor PD-L1 proportion score of roughly 6%.

Per the publication, the time point label means: pre-treatment sample, taken before nivolumab and TIL therapy. Between October 2017 and January 2020, a dual-center phase I trial enrolled adults who had stage 4 NSCLC. The samples were obtained from a phase I trial that was single-arm and open-label and tested tumor-infiltrating lymphocyte therapy combined with nivolumab in advanced non-small cell lung cancer. Mononuclear cells from blood collected in EDTA tubes were isolated on a Ficoll gradient and snap-frozen as pellets, and DNA was then extracted using a Qiagen mini-prep kit. With regard to this clone: No antigen is known for it. There are no base qualities to consult, and no much larger clone falls within one base.

From cysteine to phenylalanine, the CDR3 is 12 amino acids long. Of the read, only the CDR3 DNA is kept; its 36 bases are in frame from base 1. V loses 1 base of germline sequence and J loses 8 bases, and the interval between the two ends is 8 bases. The germline V gene sets CDR1 to SGHAT and CDR2 to FQNNGV. The full study reports these points: The study protocol defined all tumor marker inferences as exploratory. The cohort was highly selected, including more treatment-naive, never-smoker and oncogene-addicted patients than is typical, which limits generalizability. Clonotypes from the infused TIL partially replaced the baseline peripheral repertoire and then declined over months, and persistence showed no apparent association with response.

The immunoSEQ v3 hsTCRB kit was used to amplify TCR beta CDR3 regions from genomic DNA through bias-controlled multiplex PCR. TCR libraries were sequenced on an Illumina NextSeq 500 to some 2 million read pairs for survey level or about 5-6 million for deep level. Under the source paper's analysis protocol: The immunoSEQ Analyzer software assigned V, D and J genes, filtered out non-productive sequences, and reported clonality. Repertoires of infused TIL and blood were compared using productive Simpson clonality and the Morisita overlap index of productive TRB rearrangements. The absolute count of a clonotype in blood was estimated by multiplying the lymphocyte count by the CD3+ fraction and by the productive frequency of the clone. TCRdb limited this immuneACCESS table to in-frame rearrangements with V and J called. A share of clones is missing; checked studies link under half to unresolved V genes, and the rest is unexplained. That table gives V, J and clone size, and the DNA gave D and trimming. The sample table shows under 70,000 clones, and around 86% are seen once. The ten largest clones take up 2.6% of the sample.

This receptor was taken from a person aged 25 to 80 with non-small cell lung cancer. The sequence joins TRBV11-2 to TRBJ1-2; the D gene cannot be named for sure. The starting material was blood, obtained at baseline. The sequence in DNA is TGTGCCAGCAGCTTAGTCGGTATGGGCTACACCTTC. This encodes CASSLVGMGYTF.